Listed below are T cell receptor beta chains from one sample, sequenced in a study of radiation and T cells in renal cell carcinoma. Sequencing used immunoSEQ multiplex PCR; TCRdb keeps in-frame clones, though not all of them. Counted here are about 73,000 clones, 83% occurring once; the ten biggest clones make up approximately 2.3%. The specimen was blood, collected from a patient whose treatment included radiotherapy and nephrectomy. Every receptor here comes from a woman between 55 and 75 years old with renal cell carcinoma. Each CDR3 is given with its conserved first and last residue. The D gene is left open where the match is weak. Size values are once, few and many counts, or a class for expanded clones, and some rows have none.

NA,TRBV28,TRBJ1-5,NA,TGTGCCAGCGGGCACAATCAGCCCCAGCATTTT,CASGHNQPQHF
TRBD2,TRBV15,TRBJ2-3,NA,TGTGCCACCAGCAGAGATAGAGGACTAGCGGGAGGGCCACGGGATACGCAGTATTTT,CATSRDRGLAGGPRDTQYF
NA,TRBV4-1,TRBJ1-2,NA,TGCGCCAGCAGCCAAGATGGATTAAACTATGGCTACACCTTC,CASSQDGLNYGYTF
NA,TRBV27,TRBJ2-6,NA,TGTGCCAGCAGTTTAAGGTACTCTGGGGCCAACGTCCTGACTTTC,CASSLRYSGANVLTF
TRBD1,TRBV7-7,TRBJ2-5,NA,TGTGCTAGCAGCTTAGCGCCCGGACAGGGGGTTCAAGAGACCCAGTACTTC,CASSLAPGQGVQETQYF
TRBD2,TRBV7-3,TRBJ2-2,NA,TGTGCCAGCAGCCGTAGACTAGCGGGGGACGGCACCGGGGAGCTGTTTTTT,CASSRRLAGDGTGELFF
NA,TRBV28,TRBJ2-1,few,TGTGCCAGCAGTTACCCTAGGGAGCACAATGAGCAGTTCTTC,CASSYPREHNEQFF
NA,TRBV6-1,TRBJ1-5,once,TGTGCCAGCAGCGGCCGAGATCAGCCCCAGCATTTT,CASSGRDQPQHF
NA,TRBV5-1,TRBJ1-1,NA,TGCGCCAGCAGCTTGGCGGGGTCGGAGGTGCGTACTGAAGCTTTCTTT,CASSLAGSEVRTEAFF
NA,TRBV7-9,TRBJ2-1,NA,TGTGCCAGCAGCTTAGCGGGGAAGCAGTTCTTC,CASSLAGKQFF
NA,TRBV5-1,TRBJ2-7,NA,TGCGCCAGCAGCTTCCGAGGGCAGGCCTCCTACGAGCAGTACTTC,CASSFRGQASYEQYF
NA,TRBV4-2,TRBJ2-5,NA,TGTGCCAGCAGCCAAGGCCTTCGAAGCAGGGGGAGGGAGACCCAGTACTTC,CASSQGLRSRGRETQYF
NA,TRBV5-6,TRBJ2-5,NA,TGTGCCAGCAGCTTAAAAGGGGGGGAGACCCAGTACTTC,CASSLKGGETQYF
TRBD1,TRBV30,TRBJ1-2,NA,TGTGCCTGGAGGAAACCGGGACAGGGTGGCTACACCTTC,CAWRKPGQGGYTF
NA,TRBV27,TRBJ2-7,NA,TGTGCCAGCAGTTCCCGCTGGGGGCCTTCAACCTACGAGCAGTACTTC,CASSSRWGPSTYEQYF
NA,TRBV27,TRBJ1-2,NA,TGTGCCAGCAGATCCTCCGGGGAAGGCTATGGCTACACCTTC,CASRSSGEGYGYTF
NA,TRBV6-6,TRBJ2-7,NA,TGTGCCAGCAGTTACGACAGAGACTACGAGCAGTACTTC,CASSYDRDYEQYF
TRBD1,TRBV11-2,TRBJ2-7,NA,TGTGCCAGCAGCTCTACCGGGACAGGGAGGTACGAGCAGTACTTC,CASSSTGTGRYEQYF
NA,TRBV7-9,TRBJ1-1,NA,TGTGCCAGCAGCCCGAAGGTAGAAGCTTTCTTT,CASSPKVEAFF
NA,TRBV28,TRBJ1-3,once,TGTGCCAGCAGTTTCGCAGGGGACGGAAACACCATATATTTT,CASSFAGDGNTIYF
TRBD1,TRBV6-1,TRBJ2-3,NA,TGTGCCAGCAGGGGACAGGGTGGGACAGATACGCAGTATTTT,CASRGQGGTDTQYF
NA,TRBV6-6,TRBJ2-7,NA,TGTGCCAGCACGACGGCAGGGAATGTGTACGAGCAGTACTTC,CASTTAGNVYEQYF
NA,TRBV27,TRBJ2-7,once,TGTGCCAGCAGTCCAGGGACGGCGGCCTCCGAGCAGTACTTC,CASSPGTAASEQYF
NA,TRBV30,TRBJ1-2,many,TGTGCCTGGAGTGTACCCGGGGTTGATGGCTACACCTTC,CAWSVPGVDGYTF
TRBD1,TRBV5-1,TRBJ2-3,NA,TGCGCCAGCAGCCCGGGACAGCTTAGCACAGATACGCAGTATTTT,CASSPGQLSTDTQYF
NA,TRBV6-5,TRBJ2-7,NA,TGTGCCAGCAGTCGATCTACAGGGTACGAGCAGTACTTC,CASSRSTGYEQYF
TRBD2,TRBV27,TRBJ2-7,NA,TGTGCCAGCAGCTTAACCTGGTCTAGCGGGGGTCTCTACGAGCAGTACTTC,CASSLTWSSGGLYEQYF
NA,TRBV19,TRBJ1-2,once,TGTGCCAGTACTTCCCCGGGAGATAAGGGTGGCTACACCTTC,CASTSPGDKGGYTF
NA,TRBV4-1,TRBJ2-5,NA,TGCGCCAGCAGCCAAGATCGAGGAGGTCAAGAGACCCAGTACTTC,CASSQDRGGQETQYF
TRBD2,TRBV9,TRBJ2-1,NA,TGTGCCAGCAGCGCCCAACATGGTCGGGAGGCGGGACGTGAGCAGTTCTTC,CASSAQHGREAGREQFF
TRBD1,TRBV5-6,TRBJ2-3,once,TGTGCCAGCAGCGGTCAAAAAGACAGGGGGGGCCCAGATACGCAGTATTTT,CASSGQKDRGGPDTQYF
NA,TRBV5-1,TRBJ2-5,NA,TGCGCCAGCAGCTTGGCGGGGGTTTCAGGGGAGACCCAGTACTTC,CASSLAGVSGETQYF
NA,TRBV2,TRBJ2-5,NA,TGTGCCAGCAGTGCGATCGGGGGCCAAGAGACCCAGTACTTC,CASSAIGGQETQYF
TRBD1,TRBV15,TRBJ2-3,NA,TGTGCCACCAGCAGGACAGGGGTTGATACGCAGTATTTT,CATSRTGVDTQYF
TRBD1,TRBV30,TRBJ1-6,NA,TGTGCCTGGAAGGGGACAGGGGATTCACCCCTCCACTTT,CAWKGTGDSPLHF
NA,TRBV2,TRBJ1-3,NA,TGTGCCAGCAGGCCGGGGGACTATGGAAACACCATATATTTT,CASRPGDYGNTIYF
NA,TRBV28,TRBJ1-3,NA,TGTGCCAGCAGTTTCCCACTGAGAAACACCATATATTTT,CASSFPLRNTIYF
NA,TRBV19,TRBJ1-2,NA,TGTGCCAGTAGGTTGGAAGGGCAGAACTATGGCTACACCTTC,CASRLEGQNYGYTF
NA,TRBV19,TRBJ1-2,once,TGTGCCAGTAGTATCTACGGTACGCAGGACTATGGCTACACCTTC,CASSIYGTQDYGYTF
NA,TRBV25-1,TRBJ1-1,few,TGTGCCAGCAGTGGACCTACTAACACTGAAGCTTTCTTT,CASSGPTNTEAFF
TRBD2,TRBV6-6,TRBJ2-2,NA,TGTGCCAGCAGCCGCGAGGGGAGGGTCGGGGAGCTGTTTTTT,CASSREGRVGELFF
NA,TRBV4-1,TRBJ2-3,NA,TGCGCCAGCAGCCAAGATCTAGTAGGTTGGCAGGGGTACACAGATACGCAGTATTTT,CASSQDLVGWQGYTDTQYF
NA,TRBV9,TRBJ1-2,NA,TGTGCCAGCAGCCCCCCCGTCGGGAACTATGGCTACACCTTC,CASSPPVGNYGYTF
NA,TRBV19,TRBJ2-6,NA,TGTGCCAGTAGTTATGGCGCCAACGTCCTGACTTTC,CASSYGANVLTF
TRBD2,TRBV4-2,TRBJ2-6,NA,TGTGCCAGCAGCCAAGATCGCACCGGGGGGGGCTCTGGGGCCAACGTCCTGACTTTC,CASSQDRTGGGSGANVLTF
NA,TRBV2,TRBJ2-3,NA,TGTGCCAGCAGGAGTGGGGGGTTGAGCACAGATACGCAGTATTTT,CASRSGGLSTDTQYF
NA,TRBV27,TRBJ2-3,NA,TGTGCCAGCAGTTCACTTATCACAGATACGCAGTATTTT,CASSSLITDTQYF
NA,TRBV7-2,TRBJ1-6,NA,TGTGCCAGCAGCTCGGCCTATAATTCACCCCTCCACTTT,CASSSAYNSPLHF
NA,TRBV1,TRBJ2-3,few,TGCACCAGCAGCCAAGATAAAAGCGGGAGAACCACAGATACGCAGTATTTT,CTSSQDKSGRTTDTQYF
TRBD2,TRBV5-1,TRBJ2-5,NA,TGCGCCAGCAGAAATAGCGGGGGGGCCTCGGAGACCCAGTACTTC,CASRNSGGASETQYF
TRBD1,TRBV29-1,TRBJ2-6,NA,TGCAGCGTGAGGACAGGGGCCGGGGCCAACGTCCTGACTTTC,CSVRTGAGANVLTF
NA,TRBV28,TRBJ2-2,NA,TGTGCCAGCAGTTTACTCGGCGCCAACACCGGGGAGCTGTTTTTT,CASSLLGANTGELFF
TRBD1,TRBV30,TRBJ2-2,NA,TGTGCCTGGGTGAGGCAGGGGGCGACCGGGGAGCTGTTTTTT,CAWVRQGATGELFF
NA,TRBV6-1,TRBJ1-5,NA,TGTGCCAGCAGTGTCACAGGGAAGAGTCAGCCCCAGCATTTT,CASSVTGKSQPQHF
NA,TRBV19,TRBJ2-2,NA,TGTGCCAGTAGCTTCGGAGGGGTGACCGGGGAGCTGTTTTTT,CASSFGGVTGELFF
NA,TRBV9,TRBJ2-7,NA,TGTGCCAGCAGCGTAGCCATAGGGTGGTCCTACGAGCAGTACTTC,CASSVAIGWSYEQYF
TRBD2,TRBV13,TRBJ2-1,NA,TGTGCCAGCAGCCGCGGACTAGCGGGTGGTAATGAGCAGTTCTTC,CASSRGLAGGNEQFF
NA,TRBV5-1,TRBJ2-5,NA,TGCGCCAGCAGCCGGGACGGACTTCAAGAGACCCAGTACTTC,CASSRDGLQETQYF
NA,TRBV11-2,TRBJ2-2,NA,TGTGCCAGCAGCTTGGCCCGCGCCGGGGAGCTGTTTTTT,CASSLARAGELFF